The sequence of this TCR beta chain was determined in a study of blood T cell repertoires in COVID-19. Across the study: Sites across the United States, Italy and Spain contributed samples from acute and convalescent COVID-19. Sources were T cells, B-cell-depleted T cells, or PBMCs; the material itself was cDNA or gDNA.

Clones were sequenced by immunoSEQ multiplex PCR, and TCRdb holds only the in-frame ones, with some missing. The table lists more than 350,000 clones, approximately 88% of them singletons, with about 3% in the top ten. This clone was seen once. One Seattle source followed patients from active infection through their disease course. The CDR3 is 16 amino acids. Germline CDR1 and CDR2: PRHDT and FYEKMQ (reference sequence). V lost 6 bases, J lost 4 bases, and 10 bases stayed unmatched. Sequenced input: peripheral blood. V gene TRBV13 combines with J gene TRBJ2-3; 10 nucleotides align to TRBD1. The source is a woman aged 25 to 39 with COVID-19, enrolled during active disease. The CDR3 bases are TGTGCCAGCAGGTTTGGGGACAGGGGATTCCCAGATACGCAGTATTTT. Its translation is CASRFGDRGFPDTQYF.